Below, 11 T cell receptor beta chains from the same sample are listed, as sequenced in a study of blood T cell repertoires in COVID-19. The method was immunoSEQ multiplex PCR; TCRdb's version includes in-frame clones alone and lacks a portion of them. The table includes some 150,000 clones, 70% to 90% detected once. The specimen sequenced was peripheral blood. The receptors derive from a woman aged 60-75 years with COVID-19, enrolled during active disease.

The V call is TRBV5-5, the J call TRBJ2-5, with D possibly matching TRBD2 (6 bases). V lost 0 bases, J lost 2 bases, and 11 bases lay in between. The germline V gene encodes CDR1 SGHKS and CDR2 YYEKEE (reference sequence). This CDR3 spans 15 amino acids. The CDR3 bases are TGTGCCAGCAGCTTGGTGTCTAGCGAACAAGAGACCCAGTACTTC. As protein: CASSLVSSEQETQYF.

This sequence joins TRBV6-5 and TRBJ1-2; possibly TRBD1 for D (5 bases). The germline gives CDR1 MNHEY, CDR2 SVGAGI. The CDR3 runs 14 residues. Trimming pared 2 bases from V and 2 bases from J, leaving 9 bases between. CDR3 sequence: CASSYGAGNYGYTF. DNA for the CDR3: TGTGCCAGCAGTTACGGGGCCGGAAACTATGGCTACACCTTC.

The J gene is TRBJ2-7, the V gene TRBV24-1; D is undetermined. The CDR3 consists of 13 residues. Trimming cost V 7 bases and J 0 bases, with 9 bases left between them. Germline CDR1 is KGHDR and CDR2 is SFDVKD. CDR3 amino acids: CATSPPSSYEQYF. DNA for the CDR3: TGTGCCACCAGCCCGCCGAGCTCCTACGAGCAGTACTTC.

This chain joins TRBV14 and TRBJ2-7; D gene uncertain. Germline V gene lookup returns CDR1 SGHDN and CDR2 FVKESK. V was trimmed by 4 bases and J by 5 bases, leaving 12 bases between them. This CDR3 comprises 13 residues. In nucleotides, the CDR3 is TGTGCCAGCAGCCCCCACTCTAGTGACGAGCAGTACTTC. It is translated as CASSPHSSDEQYF.

The V call is TRBV2, the J call TRBJ1-1; D possibly corresponds to TRBD1 (6 bases). The CDR3 has 17 amino acids. Germline-derived CDR1 and CDR2 are SNHLY and FYNNEI. V lost 5 bases, J lost 4 bases, and 23 bases lay in between. The CDR3 reads CASSYDIGSGQRTEAFF. As DNA, the CDR3 is TGTGCCAGCAGTTACGACATCGGGTCAGGACAGCGCACTGAAGCTTTCTTT.

This clone appeared once. The chain couples TRBV7-3 to TRBJ2-7; TRBD2 agrees at 11 bases. Germline CDR1 is SGHTA and CDR2 is FQGTGA. There are 14 residues in the CDR3. After removal of 5 bases from V and 9 bases from J, the junction contained 9 bases not matched to a gene. The CDR3 is CASSQGPLAGAQYF. The CDR3 region has the DNA TGTGCCAGCAGCCAAGGCCCACTAGCGGGGGCGCAGTACTTC.

The gene calls are TRBV12-3 or TRBV12-4 and TRBJ1-2, with 8 bases identical to TRBD1. This CDR3 spans 13 amino acids. The V and J ends lost 2 bases and 7 bases, in that order; junction bases with no gene match: 3. In DNA, the CDR3 is TGTGCCAGCAGTTTACAGGGGGCGGGTGGCTACACCTTC. It specifies CASSLQGAGGYTF.

This sequence joins TRBV20-1 and TRBJ1-5, with D unresolved. With 3 bases removed from V and 6 bases from J, the gap between germline ends came to 12 bases. CDR1 is DFQATT and CDR2 is SNEGSKA in the germline V gene (reference sequence). The CDR3 covers 13 residues. The CDR3 loop reads CSASSKEGQPQHF. The CDR3 nucleotides are TGCAGTGCTAGTAGCAAGGAGGGTCAGCCCCAGCATTTT.

This clone showed up just once. The V call is TRBV11-2, the J call TRBJ2-1; D is possibly TRBD2 (5 bases). Germline V gene data show CDR1 as SGHAT and CDR2 as FQNNGV. The CDR3 has 19 residues. V dropped 9 bases and J dropped 8 bases, with 35 bases sitting between them. The CDR3 loop reads CARSTSFPERWVPFDEQFF. For the CDR3, the DNA is TGTGCCAGATCCACGAGCTTTCCGGAGCGGTGGGTCCCCTTCGATGAGCAGTTCTTC.

The sample holds one count of this clone. The chain is built from TRBV6-5 and TRBJ2-1; 13 bases map to TRBD2. CDR1 and CDR2 (germline): MNHEY, SVGAGI. The CDR3 spans 14 residues. The trim removed 8 bases at V and 13 bases at J, leaving 11 bases unmatched. This CDR3 reads CASPPLAGGHPQFF. The CDR3, as DNA: TGTGCCAGCCCCCCACTAGCGGGGGGGCACCCCCAGTTCTTC.

This rearrangement joins TRBV9 to TRBJ1-2; the D is unclear. The CDR3 is made up of 11 amino acids. With 7 bases removed from V and 8 bases from J, the gap between germline ends came to 12 bases. From germline, CDR1 is SGDLS and CDR2 YYNGEE. CDR3 residues: CASRTLRGYTF. CDR3 DNA sequence: TGTGCCAGCCGAACCCTCAGGGGCTACACCTTC.